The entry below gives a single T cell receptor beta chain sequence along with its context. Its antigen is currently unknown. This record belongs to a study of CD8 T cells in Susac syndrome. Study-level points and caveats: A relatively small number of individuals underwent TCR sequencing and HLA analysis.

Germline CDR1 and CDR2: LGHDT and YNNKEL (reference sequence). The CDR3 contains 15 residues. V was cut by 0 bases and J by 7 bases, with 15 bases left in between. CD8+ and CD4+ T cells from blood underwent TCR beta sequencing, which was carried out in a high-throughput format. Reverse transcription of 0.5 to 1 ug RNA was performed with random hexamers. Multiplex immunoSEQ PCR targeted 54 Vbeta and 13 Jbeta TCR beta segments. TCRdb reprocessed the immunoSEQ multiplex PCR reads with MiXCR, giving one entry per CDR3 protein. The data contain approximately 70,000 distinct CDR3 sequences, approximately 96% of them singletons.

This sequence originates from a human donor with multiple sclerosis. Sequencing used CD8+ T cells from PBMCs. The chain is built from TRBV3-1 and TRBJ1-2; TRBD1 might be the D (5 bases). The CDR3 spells CASSQERVRVAGYTF. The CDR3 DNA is TGTGCCAGCAGCCAAGAAAGGGTCAGGGTTGCTGGCTACACCTTC.